The rows below give T cell receptor beta chains drawn from one sample of a study of blood T cell repertoires in COVID-19. The assay was immunoSEQ multiplex PCR, and TCRdb's table has in-frame clones only and misses some. Here the sample spans roughly 250,000 clones, 70% to 85% being singletons. The material sequenced was peripheral blood. Receptors were obtained from a woman older than 75 with acute or convalescent COVID-19. The CDR3 runs from the conserved cysteine through the conserved F or W. A D gene is named only where the DNA matches it firmly. Clone size is stated in some rows and not others, as once, few, many or a class when expanded.

J gene | clone size | V gene | D gene | CDR3 protein | CDR3 DNA
TRBJ1-3 | . | TRBV23-1 | TRBD1 | CARKDRETGNTIYF | TGCGCCAGAAAGGACAGGGAAACTGGAAACACCATATATTTT
TRBJ2-7 | . | TRBV7-2 | . | CASSLASPQPSYEQYF | TGTGCCAGCAGCTTAGCGTCCCCACAGCCTTCCTACGAGCAGTACTTC
TRBJ1-1 | . | TRBV5-1 | . | CASSPQVTNTEAFF | TGCGCCAGCAGCCCCCAGGTCACGAACACTGAAGCTTTCTTT
TRBJ1-5 | . | TRBV6-2/TRBV6-3 | TRBD1 | CASSVSGTGNQPQHF | TGTGCCAGCAGTGTTTCAGGGACAGGAAATCAGCCCCAGCATTTT
TRBJ2-7 | . | TRBV23-1 | . | CASSPPGKGTSYEQYF | TGCGCCAGCAGTCCCCCGGGGAAAGGCACCTCCTACGAGCAGTACTTC
TRBJ2-2 | . | TRBV5-4 | TRBD2 | CASSSGLARNTGELFF | TGTGCCAGCAGCTCTGGACTAGCGAGGAACACCGGGGAGCTGTTTTTT
TRBJ1-1 | . | TRBV5-1 | TRBD1 | CASSQSPGTGGGTEAFF | TGCGCCAGCAGCCAAAGTCCCGGGACAGGGGGTGGGACTGAAGCTTTCTTT
TRBJ1-1 | . | TRBV6-5 | TRBD1 | CASRSLDRGPAFF | TGTGCCAGCAGGTCACTGGACAGGGGGCCGGCTTTCTTT
TRBJ2-1 | . | TRBV6-2/TRBV6-3 | TRBD2 | CASSSGLGGTGGFNEQFF | TGTGCCAGCAGTTCCGGACTAGGGGGGACGGGAGGGTTCAATGAGCAGTTCTTC
TRBJ1-5 | . | TRBV2 | TRBD1 | CASRADREVSQPQHF | TGTGCCAGCAGAGCAGACAGGGAGGTGAGTCAGCCCCAGCATTTT
TRBJ1-2 | . | TRBV5-6 | TRBD1 | CASSLGDRGNYGYTF | TGTGCCAGCAGCTTGGGGGACAGGGGAAACTATGGCTACACCTTC
TRBJ1-1 | few | TRBV7-2 | . | CASSFGPRPAFF | TGTGCCAGCAGCTTTGGGCCCCGGCCAGCTTTCTTT
TRBJ2-1 | . | TRBV7-7 | . | CAWDTGYYNEQFF | TGTGCCTGGGACACCGGTTACTACAATGAGCAGTTCTTC
TRBJ1-5 | . | TRBV9 | TRBD1 | CASSVGDRAGQPQHF | TGTGCCAGCAGCGTAGGAGACAGGGCCGGGCAGCCCCAGCATTTT
TRBJ1-2 | . | TRBV6-5 | . | CASSYSLLGQSYGYTF | TGTGCCAGCAGTTACTCGTTATTAGGACAATCTTATGGCTACACCTTC
TRBJ2-1 | . | TRBV28 | TRBD2 | CASSESGTGLYNEQFF | TGTGCCAGCAGTGAGAGCGGGACTGGGTTGTACAATGAGCAGTTCTTC
TRBJ2-7 | . | TRBV6-5 | TRBD1 | CASRPPGTGRYEQYF | TGTGCCAGCAGACCTCCCGGGACAGGACGATACGAGCAGTACTTC
TRBJ1-2 | . | TRBV3-1/TRBV3-2 | TRBD1 | CASSYGQGARGYTF | TGTGCCAGCAGTTACGGACAGGGGGCCCGTGGCTACACCTTC
TRBJ2-5 | . | TRBV29-1 | . | CSVWDKAGVTQYF | TGCAGCGTATGGGACAAGGCGGGGGTGACCCAGTACTTC
TRBJ2-3 | . | TRBV5-1 | TRBD2 | CASSFRIHGRAGTEDTQYF | TGCGCCAGCAGCTTCCGAATACATGGGAGAGCGGGGACCGAAGATACGCAGTATTTT
TRBJ2-1 | . | TRBV29-1 | . | CSVASGYTYNEQFF | TGCAGCGTTGCCTCAGGTTATACCTACAATGAGCAGTTCTTC
TRBJ2-1 | . | TRBV7-2 | TRBD2 | CASSFGGREHNEQFF | TGTGCCAGCAGCTTCGGCGGGAGGGAACACAATGAGCAGTTCTTC
TRBJ1-2 | . | TRBV9 | . | CASGQGRGRGNYGYTF | TGTGCCAGCGGCCAAGGAAGGGGCAGGGGTAACTATGGCTACACCTTC
TRBJ2-1 | . | TRBV6-6 | TRBD1 | CATQGQGFNEQFF | TGTGCCACCCAGGGACAGGGTTTCAATGAGCAGTTCTTC
TRBJ2-2 | . | TRBV5-1 | TRBD2 | CASSGGLAGASNTGELFF | TGCGCCAGCAGCGGGGGACTAGCGGGTGCTTCGAACACCGGGGAGCTGTTTTTT
TRBJ2-1 | few | TRBV5-1 | . | CASSLKEAPLGEQFF | TGCGCCAGCAGCTTAAAAGAAGCCCCTCTCGGTGAGCAGTTCTTC
TRBJ2-2 | . | TRBV9 | . | CASSSRSGNTGELFF | TGTGCCAGCAGCTCCCGTAGCGGAAACACCGGGGAGCTGTTTTTT
TRBJ2-1 | . | TRBV4-3 | TRBD2 | CASSSFSGRVLDEQFF | TGCGCCAGCAGCAGTTTTAGCGGGAGGGTTTTGGATGAGCAGTTCTTC
TRBJ1-2 | . | TRBV6-2/TRBV6-3 | TRBD1 | CASSFTGDTGYTF | TGTGCCAGCAGTTTTACAGGGGATACTGGCTACACCTTC
TRBJ1-5 | few | TRBV7-6 | TRBD1 | CASSPGTGRGQPQHF | TGTGCCAGCAGCCCCGGGACAGGGAGGGGTCAGCCCCAGCATTTT
TRBJ2-3 | . | TRBV7-9 | . | CASSLGTGPTDTQYF | TGTGCCAGCAGCTTAGGAACAGGGCCCACAGATACGCAGTATTTT
TRBJ2-4 | . | TRBV25-1 | . | CASSGLAHIQYF | TGTGCCAGCAGTGGGCTAGCCCACATTCAGTACTTC
TRBJ2-7 | . | TRBV5-1 | TRBD1 | CASSSGQGTYEQYF | TGCGCCAGCAGCTCGGGACAGGGAACCTACGAGCAGTACTTC
TRBJ2-4 | . | TRBV7-8 | TRBD1 | CASSLRTGGKNIQYF | TGTGCCAGCAGCCTCAGGACAGGGGGAAAAAACATTCAGTACTTC
TRBJ2-3 | . | TRBV4-1 | TRBD2 | CASSQFPGLASDTQYF | TGCGCCAGCAGCCAATTCCCGGGACTAGCTTCAGATACGCAGTATTTT
TRBJ1-5 | . | TRBV5-6 | . | CASSLFGRGSNQPQHF | TGTGCCAGCAGCTTGTTCGGCAGGGGAAGCAATCAGCCCCAGCATTTT
TRBJ1-5 | . | TRBV19 | . | CASSTGSRVGNQPQHF | TGTGCCAGTAGTACAGGGTCACGGGTGGGCAATCAGCCCCAGCATTTT
TRBJ2-1 | . | TRBV3-1/TRBV3-2 | . | CASSQVAPLFVGEQFF | TGTGCCAGCAGCCAAGTGGCACCCTTATTTGTGGGCGAGCAGTTCTTC
TRBJ1-5 | . | TRBV2 | . | CASSAEGYSNQPQHF | TGTGCCAGCAGTGCGGAGGGTTATAGCAATCAGCCCCAGCATTTT
TRBJ2-7 | . | TRBV29-1 | . | CSVEGTGLYEQYF | TGCAGCGTTGAAGGGACTGGTCTATACGAGCAGTACTTC
TRBJ2-2 | . | TRBV18 | . | CASSPRTPTNTGELFF | TGTGCCAGCTCACCACGGACACCGACGAACACCGGGGAGCTGTTTTTT
TRBJ2-3 | . | TRBV5-1 | TRBD1 | CASSPRDTGARTDTQYF | TGCGCCAGCAGCCCCAGGGACACAGGGGCCCGCACAGATACGCAGTATTTT
TRBJ2-3 | . | TRBV12-3/TRBV12-4 | . | CASNREWGDTQYF | TGTGCCAGCAACCGGGAGTGGGGAGATACGCAGTATTTT
TRBJ2-7 | . | TRBV20-1 | . | CSARAGVEQYF | TGCAGTGCTAGAGCCGGGGTCGAGCAGTACTTC
TRBJ2-7 | . | TRBV5-1 | . | CASSLGQGLEQYF | TGCGCCAGCAGCTTGGGACAAGGCCTTGAGCAGTACTTC
TRBJ2-3 | . | TRBV3-1/TRBV3-2 | . | CASSQGGGLTDTQYF | TGTGCCAGCAGCCAAGGGGGGGGCCTAACAGATACGCAGTATTTT
TRBJ2-7 | . | TRBV2 | . | CASHKSSSYEQYF | TGTGCCAGCCATAAATCCAGCTCCTACGAGCAGTACTTC
TRBJ2-5 | . | TRBV5-1 | . | CASSLVSGVSEETQYF | TGCGCCAGCAGCTTGGTGTCGGGGGTTTCGGAAGAGACCCAGTACTTC
TRBJ2-7 | . | TRBV11-2 | TRBD1 | CASTRQGNTYEQYF | TGTGCCAGCACCCGACAGGGTAACACCTACGAGCAGTACTTC
TRBJ1-1 | . | TRBV9 | . | CASSSGAMNTEAFF | TGTGCCAGCAGTTCAGGGGCGATGAACACTGAAGCTTTCTTT
TRBJ2-3 | . | TRBV5-1 | TRBD2 | CASSQGLAGDADTQYF | TGCGCCAGCAGCCAGGGACTAGCGGGAGATGCAGATACGCAGTATTTT
TRBJ2-3 | once | TRBV28 | . | CASSLPGDTQYF | TGTGCCAGCAGTTTACCGGGGGATACGCAGTATTTT
TRBJ1-5 | . | TRBV4-2 | . | CASSQERQGNEAQHF | TGTGCCAGCAGCCAAGAACGCCAGGGGAACGAGGCCCAGCATTTT